The entry below describes one T cell receptor beta chain. The antigen is undetermined. The sample comes from a study of T cells in Graves' hyperthyroidism and ophthalmopathy. Study summary: The authors collected peripheral blood at initial diagnosis, before any treatment. Broader study findings: Most expanded thyroid clonotypes above 0.001 recurred in blood. The model foresaw ophthalmopathy a median roughly 6.6 months prior to onset.

What was amplified from RNA transcripts were TCR beta CDR3 regions. Using the HTBI primer set, a first-round RT-PCR was run on the TCR CDR3. TCRdb reprocessed the multiplex PCR reads with MiXCR, giving one entry per CDR3 protein. The sample has 600,000 to 750,000 distinct CDR3 sequences; 15% to 20% are singletons. V was cut by 4 bases and J by 10 bases, with 13 bases left in between. The CDR3 runs 12 residues. The origin of this receptor is a middle-aged man with Graves' hyperthyroidism. Sequences were obtained from blood. J is TRBJ1-1 and V is TRBV12-3 or TRBV12-4, with a weak D call TRBD1 (5 bases). CDR3 sequence reads: CASSSNQGLAFF. The DNA of the CDR3 is TGTGCCAGCAGTTCCAACCAGGGTTTAGCTTTCTTT.